This TCR beta chain was identified in a study of blood T cell repertoires in COVID-19. About the research overall: From T cells, B-cell-depleted T cells, or PBMCs came the material, which was cDNA or gDNA.

In the source study's methods: Nucleated cell counts were estimated from reference gene primer amplification. Libraries were prepared by immunoSEQ multiplex PCR; TCRdb keeps only in-frame clonotypes and omits some of them. The D gene and trimming were derived from the DNA, and the V and J assignments and clone size from that table. The table shows approximately 90,000 clones, with around 90% occurring only once. Trimming pared 0 bases from V and 2 bases from J, leaving 10 bases between. The CDR3 consists of 14 residues. In germline, CDR1 is SQVTM, CDR2 ANQGSEA. The sequence came from a woman in her 70s with acute or convalescent COVID-19. The sample comprised peripheral blood. The J gene is TRBJ1-2, the V gene TRBV29-1; D is unresolved. Written as DNA, the CDR3 is TGCAGCGTTGAAGATCGTGCAGCGAACTATGGCTACACCTTC. Its protein is CSVEDRAANYGYTF.